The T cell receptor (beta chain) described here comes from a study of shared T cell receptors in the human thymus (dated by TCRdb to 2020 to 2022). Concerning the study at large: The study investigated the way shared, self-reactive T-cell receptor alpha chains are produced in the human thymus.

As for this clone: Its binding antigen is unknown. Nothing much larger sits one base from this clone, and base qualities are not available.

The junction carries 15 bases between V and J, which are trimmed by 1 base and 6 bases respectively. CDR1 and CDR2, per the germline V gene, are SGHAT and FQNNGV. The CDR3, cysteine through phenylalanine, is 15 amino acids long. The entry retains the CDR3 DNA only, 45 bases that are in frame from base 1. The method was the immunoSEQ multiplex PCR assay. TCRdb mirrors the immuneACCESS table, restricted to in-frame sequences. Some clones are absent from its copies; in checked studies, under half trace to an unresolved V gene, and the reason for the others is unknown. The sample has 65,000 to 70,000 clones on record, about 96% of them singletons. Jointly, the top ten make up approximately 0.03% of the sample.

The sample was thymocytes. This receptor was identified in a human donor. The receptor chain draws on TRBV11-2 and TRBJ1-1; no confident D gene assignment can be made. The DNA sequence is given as TGTGCCAGCAGCTTAGGCACTGACCGGGAACCTGAAGCTTTCTTT. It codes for CASSLGTDREPEAFF.